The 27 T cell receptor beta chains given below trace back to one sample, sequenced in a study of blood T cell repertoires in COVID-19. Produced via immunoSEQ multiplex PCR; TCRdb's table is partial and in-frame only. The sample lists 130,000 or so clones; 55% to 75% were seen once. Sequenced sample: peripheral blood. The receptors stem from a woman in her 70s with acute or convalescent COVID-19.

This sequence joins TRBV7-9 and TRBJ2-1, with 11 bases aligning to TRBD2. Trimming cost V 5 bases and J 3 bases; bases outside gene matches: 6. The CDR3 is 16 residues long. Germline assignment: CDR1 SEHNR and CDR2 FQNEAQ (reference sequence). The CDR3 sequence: CASSPGTSGVYNEQFF. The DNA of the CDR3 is TGTGCCAGCAGCCCGGGGACTAGCGGAGTCTACAATGAGCAGTTCTTC. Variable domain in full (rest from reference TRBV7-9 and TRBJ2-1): DTGVSQNPRHKITKRGQNVTFRCDPISEHNRLYWYRQTLGQGPEFLTYFQNEAQLEKSRLLSDRFSAERPKGSFSTLEIQRTEQGDSAMYLCASSPGTSGVYNEQFFGPGTRLTVL.

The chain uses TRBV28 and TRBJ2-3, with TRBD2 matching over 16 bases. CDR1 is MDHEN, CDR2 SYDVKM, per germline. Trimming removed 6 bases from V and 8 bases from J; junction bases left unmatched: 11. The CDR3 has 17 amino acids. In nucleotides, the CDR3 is TGTGCCAGCAGGCTACTCGGGACTAGCGGGAGGGCGGTTACGCAGTATTTT. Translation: CASRLLGTSGRAVTQYF.

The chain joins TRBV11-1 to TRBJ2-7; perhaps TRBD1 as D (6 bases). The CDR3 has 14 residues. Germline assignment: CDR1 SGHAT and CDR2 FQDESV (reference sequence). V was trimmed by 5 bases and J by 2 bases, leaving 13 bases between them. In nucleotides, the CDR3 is TGTGCCAGCAGCCGTCAGGGGTATCCCTACGAGCAGTACTTC. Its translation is CASSRQGYPYEQYF. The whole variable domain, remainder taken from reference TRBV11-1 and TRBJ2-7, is EAEVAQSPRYKITEKSQAVAFWCDPISGHATLYWYRQILGQGPELLVQFQDESVVDDSQLPKDRFSAERLKGVDSTLKIQPAELGDSAMYLCASSRQGYPYEQYFGPGTRLTVT.

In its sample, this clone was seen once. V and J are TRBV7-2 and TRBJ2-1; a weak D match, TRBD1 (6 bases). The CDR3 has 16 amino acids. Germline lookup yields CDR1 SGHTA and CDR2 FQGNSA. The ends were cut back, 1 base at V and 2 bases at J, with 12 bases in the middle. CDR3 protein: CASSLDAGVTYNEQFF. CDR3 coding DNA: TGTGCCAGCAGCTTAGATGCAGGGGTAACCTACAATGAGCAGTTCTTC.

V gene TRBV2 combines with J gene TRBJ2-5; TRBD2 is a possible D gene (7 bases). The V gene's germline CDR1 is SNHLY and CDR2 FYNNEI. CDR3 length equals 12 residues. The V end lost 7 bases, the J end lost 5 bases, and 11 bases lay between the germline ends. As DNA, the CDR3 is TGTGCCAGCACGCCGGGGGGCGAGACCCAGTACTTC. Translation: CASTPGGETQYF.

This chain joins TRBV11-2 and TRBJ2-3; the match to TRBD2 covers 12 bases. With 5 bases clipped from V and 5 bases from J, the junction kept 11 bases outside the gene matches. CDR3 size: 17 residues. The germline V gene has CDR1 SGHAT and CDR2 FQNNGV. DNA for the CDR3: TGTGCCAGCAGCCCGACCGGCCGGACTAGCGGGATAGATACGCAGTATTTT. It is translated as CASSPTGRTSGIDTQYF.

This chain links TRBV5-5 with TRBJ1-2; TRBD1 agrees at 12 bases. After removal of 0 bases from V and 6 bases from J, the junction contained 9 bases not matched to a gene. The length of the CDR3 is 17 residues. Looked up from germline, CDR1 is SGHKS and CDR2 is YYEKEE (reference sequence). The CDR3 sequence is CASSLVSRDRGQDGYTF. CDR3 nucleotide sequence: TGTGCCAGCAGCTTGGTAAGCCGGGACAGGGGGCAAGATGGCTACACCTTC.

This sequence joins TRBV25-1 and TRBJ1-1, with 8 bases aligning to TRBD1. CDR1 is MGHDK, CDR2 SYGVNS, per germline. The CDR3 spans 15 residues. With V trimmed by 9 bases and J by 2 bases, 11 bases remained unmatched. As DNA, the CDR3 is TGTGCCAGTAACGACAGGGGAAGGAGTAACACTGAAGCTTTCTTT. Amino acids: CASNDRGRSNTEAFF.

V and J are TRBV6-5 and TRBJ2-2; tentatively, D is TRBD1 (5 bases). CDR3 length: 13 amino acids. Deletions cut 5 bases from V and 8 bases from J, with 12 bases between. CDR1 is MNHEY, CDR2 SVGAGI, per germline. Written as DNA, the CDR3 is TGTGCCAGCAGTACCACAGGTCCGGGGGAGCTGTTTTTT. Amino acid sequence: CASSTTGPGELFF.

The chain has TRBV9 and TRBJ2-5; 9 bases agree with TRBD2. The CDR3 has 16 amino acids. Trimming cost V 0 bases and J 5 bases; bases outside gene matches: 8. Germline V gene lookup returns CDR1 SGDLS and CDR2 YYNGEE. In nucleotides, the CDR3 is TGTGCCAGCAGCGTAGGAGCGGGAGGTACGGTTGAGACCCAGTACTTC. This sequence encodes CASSVGAGGTVETQYF.

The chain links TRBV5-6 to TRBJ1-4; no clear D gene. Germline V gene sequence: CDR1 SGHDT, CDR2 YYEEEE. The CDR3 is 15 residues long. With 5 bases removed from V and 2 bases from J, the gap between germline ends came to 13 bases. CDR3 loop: CASRSKGGTNEKLFF. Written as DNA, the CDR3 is TGTGCCAGCAGATCGAAGGGAGGTACTAATGAAAAACTGTTTTTT.

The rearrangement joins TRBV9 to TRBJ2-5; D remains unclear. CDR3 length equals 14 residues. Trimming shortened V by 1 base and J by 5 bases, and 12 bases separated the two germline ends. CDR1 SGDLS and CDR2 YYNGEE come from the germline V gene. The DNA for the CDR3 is TGTGCCAGCAGCGTATCCACTTTATCGGAGACCCAGTACTTC. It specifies CASSVSTLSETQYF.

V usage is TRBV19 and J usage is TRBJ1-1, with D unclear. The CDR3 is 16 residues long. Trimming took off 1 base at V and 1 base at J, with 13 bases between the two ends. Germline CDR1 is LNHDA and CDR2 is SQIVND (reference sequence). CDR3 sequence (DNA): TGTGCCAGTAGTATAGCGACCCGGGTGGGGAACACTGAAGCTTTCTTT. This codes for CASSIATRVGNTEAFF.

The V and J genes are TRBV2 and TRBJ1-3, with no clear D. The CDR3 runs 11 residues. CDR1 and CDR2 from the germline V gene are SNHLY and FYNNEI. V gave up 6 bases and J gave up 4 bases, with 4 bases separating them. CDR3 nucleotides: TGTGCCAGCAGACAGGGAAACACCATATATTTT. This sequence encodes CASRQGNTIYF.

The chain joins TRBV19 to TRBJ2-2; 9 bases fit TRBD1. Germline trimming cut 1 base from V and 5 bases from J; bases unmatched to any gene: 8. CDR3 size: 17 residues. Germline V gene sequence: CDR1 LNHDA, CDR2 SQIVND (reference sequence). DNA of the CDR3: TGTGCCAGTAGTATAGGGGCGGGGACAGGGAGGACCGGGGAGCTGTTTTTT. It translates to CASSIGAGTGRTGELFF.

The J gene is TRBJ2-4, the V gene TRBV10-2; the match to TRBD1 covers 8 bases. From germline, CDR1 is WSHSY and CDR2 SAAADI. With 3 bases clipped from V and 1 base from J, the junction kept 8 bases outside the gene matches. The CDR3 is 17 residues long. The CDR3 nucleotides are TGCGCCAGCAGTGAAACAGGGGGGACGTCTGCCAAAAACATTCAGTACTTC. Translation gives CASSETGGTSAKNIQYF.

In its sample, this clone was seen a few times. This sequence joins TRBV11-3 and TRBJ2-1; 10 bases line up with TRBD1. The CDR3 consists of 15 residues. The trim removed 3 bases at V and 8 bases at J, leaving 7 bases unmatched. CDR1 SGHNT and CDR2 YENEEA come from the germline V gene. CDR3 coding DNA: TGTGCCAGCAGCTTCCGGGACAGGGGTGGTCATGAGCAGTTCTTC. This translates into CASSFRDRGGHEQFF.

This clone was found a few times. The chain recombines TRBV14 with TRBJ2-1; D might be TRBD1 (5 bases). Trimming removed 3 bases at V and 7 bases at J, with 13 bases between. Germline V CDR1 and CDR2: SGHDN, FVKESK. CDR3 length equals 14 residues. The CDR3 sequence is CASSQPLGPNEQFF. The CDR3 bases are TGTGCCAGCAGCCAGCCACTGGGGCCTAATGAGCAGTTCTTC.

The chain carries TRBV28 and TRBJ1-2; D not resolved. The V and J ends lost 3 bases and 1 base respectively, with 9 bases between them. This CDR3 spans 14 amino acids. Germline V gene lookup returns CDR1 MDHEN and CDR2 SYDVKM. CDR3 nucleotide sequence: TGTGCCAGCAGTTTTGAGGTGGTTAACTATGGCTACACCTTC. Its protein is CASSFEVVNYGYTF.

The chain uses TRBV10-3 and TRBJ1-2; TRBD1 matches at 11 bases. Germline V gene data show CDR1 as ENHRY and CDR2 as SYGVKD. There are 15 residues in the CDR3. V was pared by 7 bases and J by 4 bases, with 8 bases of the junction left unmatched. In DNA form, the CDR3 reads TGTGCCATCATGGGGACAGGGGGTTATGGCTATGGCTACACCTTC. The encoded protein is CAIMGTGGYGYGYTF.

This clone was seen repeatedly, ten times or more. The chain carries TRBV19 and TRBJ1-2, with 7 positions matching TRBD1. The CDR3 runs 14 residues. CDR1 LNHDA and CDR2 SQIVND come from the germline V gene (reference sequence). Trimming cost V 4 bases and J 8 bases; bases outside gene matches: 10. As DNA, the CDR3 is TGTGCCAGTAGTAAGGACAGGTCTTCTGGGGGCTACACCTTC. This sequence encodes CASSKDRSSGGYTF.

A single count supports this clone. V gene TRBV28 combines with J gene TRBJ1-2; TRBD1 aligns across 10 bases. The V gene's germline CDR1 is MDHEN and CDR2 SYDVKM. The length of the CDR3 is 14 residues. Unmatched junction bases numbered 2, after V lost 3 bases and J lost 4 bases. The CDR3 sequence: CASSLGQGTYGYTF. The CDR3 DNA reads TGTGCCAGCAGTTTGGGACAGGGGACCTATGGCTACACCTTC.

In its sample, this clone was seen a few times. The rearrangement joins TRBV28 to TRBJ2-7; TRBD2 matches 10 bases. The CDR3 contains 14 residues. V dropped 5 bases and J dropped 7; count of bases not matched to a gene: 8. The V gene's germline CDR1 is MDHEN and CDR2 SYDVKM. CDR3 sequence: CASSVSGRATEQYF. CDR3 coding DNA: TGTGCCAGCAGTGTAAGCGGGAGGGCGACGGAGCAGTACTTC.

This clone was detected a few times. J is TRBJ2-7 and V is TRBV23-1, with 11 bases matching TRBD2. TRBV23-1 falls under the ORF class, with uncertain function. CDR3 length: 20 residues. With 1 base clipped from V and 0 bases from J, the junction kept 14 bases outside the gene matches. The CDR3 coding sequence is TGCGCCAGCAGTCAATGCACCGGGACTAGCGGCCTAAGGAGCTCCTACGAGCAGTACTTC. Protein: CASSQCTGTSGLRSSYEQYF.

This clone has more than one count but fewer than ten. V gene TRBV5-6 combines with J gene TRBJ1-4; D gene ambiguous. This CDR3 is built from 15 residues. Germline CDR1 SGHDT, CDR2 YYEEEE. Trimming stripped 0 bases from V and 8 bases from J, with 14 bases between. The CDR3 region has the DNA TGTGCCAGCAGCTTGGTTGCGAGAACTACGGAAAAACTGTTTTTT. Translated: CASSLVARTTEKLFF. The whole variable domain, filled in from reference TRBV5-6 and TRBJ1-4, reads DAGVTQSPTHLIKTRGQQVTLRCSPKSGHDTVSWYQQALGQGPQFIFQYYEEEERQRGNFPDRFSGHQFPNYSSELNVNALLLGDSALYLCASSLVARTTEKLFFGSGTQLSVL.

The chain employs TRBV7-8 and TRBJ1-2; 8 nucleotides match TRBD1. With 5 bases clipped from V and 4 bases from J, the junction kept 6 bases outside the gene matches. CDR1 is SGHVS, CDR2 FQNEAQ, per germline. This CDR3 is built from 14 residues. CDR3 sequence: CASSPDRGGYGYTF. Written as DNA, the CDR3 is TGTGCCAGCAGCCCCGACAGGGGTGGCTATGGCTACACCTTC.

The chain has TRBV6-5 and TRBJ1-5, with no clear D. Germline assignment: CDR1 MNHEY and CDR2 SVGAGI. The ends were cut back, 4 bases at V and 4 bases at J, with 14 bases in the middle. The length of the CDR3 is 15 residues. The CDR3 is CASSSSAYFNQPQHF. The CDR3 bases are TGTGCCAGCAGTTCTAGTGCCTACTTTAATCAGCCCCAGCATTTT.